This T cell receptor (beta chain) was sequenced in a study of OX40 agonist ivuxolimab in advanced cancers. Profiled with immunoSEQ multiplex PCR; TCRdb holds only in-frame clones, not every one. The sample yields about 77,000 clones, 85% to 95% seen once. This clone came up once. The germline CDR1 and CDR2 sequences are SGHRS and YFSETQ. This CDR3 is built from 14 residues. Trimming at V came to 4 bases and at J to 0 bases, leaving 3 bases not matched to a gene. The rearrangement uses TRBV5-1 and TRBJ1-1; 7 bases line up with TRBD1. This specimen was CD4+ or CD8+ T cells sorted from blood, taken in a trial of the OX40 agonist ivuxolimab. This TCR was recovered from an adult with an advanced solid tumor such as melanoma, head and neck, liver or kidney cancer. For the CDR3, the DNA is TGCGCCAGCAGCCAAGACAGGGTGAACACTGAAGCTTTCTTT. It encodes CASSQDRVNTEAFF.